This TCR beta chain was sequenced for a study of blood T cell repertoires in COVID-19. About the study: Acute and convalescent COVID-19 samples came from the United States, Italy and Spain. From T cells, B-cell-depleted T cells, or PBMCs came the material, which was cDNA or gDNA.

V lost 3 bases to trimming and J lost 2 bases; unmatched junction nucleotides: 11. This CDR3 has 17 amino acids. The V gene's germline CDR1 is DFQATT and CDR2 SNEGSKA (reference sequence). Per the original data handling: Amplification of reference gene primers provided the estimated nucleated cell counts. Using immunoSEQ multiplex PCR, the repertoire was profiled, and TCRdb retains in-frame clones only, with some absent. The V and J calls and the clone size are those of that table, but D and trimming were determined from the DNA. The data contain approximately 270,000 clones, about four fifths of them seen just once; the ten biggest clones take up about 9.6%.

V usage is TRBV20-1 and J usage is TRBJ2-3; 10 bases are a match to TRBD2. Sequences were obtained from peripheral blood. The receptor's source is a man at least 80 years old with acute or convalescent COVID-19. CDR3 amino acids: CSASGIQSGRATDTQYF. In DNA, the CDR3 is TGCAGTGCTAGTGGCATCCAAAGCGGGAGGGCCACAGATACGCAGTATTTT.